The 17 T cell receptor beta chains given below trace back to one sample, sequenced in a study of blood T cell repertoires in COVID-19. The assay was immunoSEQ multiplex PCR, and TCRdb's table has in-frame clones only and misses some. The sample has about 150,000 clones; over 75% are singletons. Sequencing was carried out using peripheral blood. The receptor source for this set is a man between 18 and 29 years old with COVID-19, enrolled during active disease.

The genes are TRBV10-1 and TRBJ2-1, with 11 bases fitting TRBD2. Germline V gene lookup returns CDR1 WNHNN and CDR2 SYGVQD (reference sequence). V lost 8 bases, J lost 7 bases, and 10 bases stayed unmatched. This CDR3 contains 15 residues. The CDR3 nucleotides read TGCGCCAGCGGAGAACTAGCGGGAGACTGGAATGAGCAGTTCTTC. Amino acid sequence: CASGELAGDWNEQFF.

The chain couples TRBV2 to TRBJ1-2; TRBD1 matches 7 bases. The V gene's germline CDR1 is SNHLY and CDR2 FYNNEI. CDR3 length: 13 amino acids. J gave up 6 bases and V 4 bases, and 5 bases lay outside the gene matches. The CDR3 loop reads CASSAGQANGYTF. CDR3 DNA: TGTGCCAGCAGTGCCGGACAGGCAAATGGCTACACCTTC.

This chain's CDR3 is CASSLVYRVNTEAFF. The CDR3 DNA follows: TGTGCCAGCAGCTTAGTTTACAGGGTTAACACTGAAGCTTTCTTT. The chain uses TRBV7-2 and TRBJ1-1; maybe TRBD1 (6 bases). This CDR3 has 15 amino acids. V was trimmed by 1 base and J by 2 bases, leaving 11 bases between them. The V gene's germline CDR1 is SGHTA and CDR2 FQGNSA.

This chain joins TRBV9 and TRBJ1-6, with a weak D call TRBD1 (6 bases). This CDR3 region has 15 residues. The V end was cut by 3 bases, the J end by 7 bases, with 14 bases between. The germline V gene encodes CDR1 SGDLS and CDR2 YYNGEE. The CDR3 bases are TGTGCCAGCAGCGCCTCCGGGACACCAAATTCACCCCTCCACTTT. It translates to CASSASGTPNSPLHF.

The rearrangement links TRBV7-2 to TRBJ1-4; 9 positions agree with TRBD1. Germline V gene sequence: CDR1 SGHTA, CDR2 FQGNSA. V lost 0 bases, J lost 5 bases, and 7 bases stayed unmatched. This CDR3 comprises 17 residues. This CDR3 is CASSLAGGTGKNEKLFF. The CDR3 bases are TGTGCCAGCAGCTTAGCCGGGGGGACAGGGAAAAATGAAAAACTGTTTTTT.

V and J are TRBV29-1 and TRBJ1-1; D uncertain. CDR1 SQVTM and CDR2 ANQGSEA come from the germline V gene. V lost 4 bases to trimming and J lost 6 bases, with 15 bases between them. The CDR3 totals 13 residues. As DNA, the CDR3 is TGCAGCGTTGGGTCGGGGATTCAACCTGAAGCTTTCTTT. It specifies CSVGSGIQPEAFF.

The V and J genes are TRBV12-3 or TRBV12-4 and TRBJ2-1, with no clear D. V was shortened by 5 bases and J by 9 bases, with 14 bases between the two germline ends. The CDR3 consists of 13 residues. The CDR3 coding sequence is TGTGCCAGCAGTCCCTCCCCCTCGGGTGAGCAGTTCTTC. It specifies CASSPSPSGEQFF.

This chain connects TRBV2 to TRBJ2-4, with 7 bases matching TRBD2. Germline V gene sequence: CDR1 SNHLY, CDR2 FYNNEI. V shed 4 bases and J 1 base; nucleotides not matched to a gene: 4. The CDR3 has 15 amino acids. Here the CDR3 reads CASSGKTSAKNIQYF. The DNA for the CDR3 is TGTGCCAGCAGTGGTAAGACTAGCGCCAAAAACATTCAGTACTTC.

The chain employs TRBV9 and TRBJ1-5; D ambiguous. Germline lookup yields CDR1 SGDLS and CDR2 YYNGEE. V shed 4 bases and J shed 1 base, with 6 bases lying between them. This CDR3 is 13 amino acids long. The CDR3, as DNA: TGTGCCAGCAGCTCGGTCAGCAATCAGCCCCAGCATTTT. Translating it yields CASSSVSNQPQHF.

The chain carries TRBV6-1 and TRBJ2-3; 7 positions match TRBD2. The CDR3 runs 16 residues. The V segment lost 2 bases and the J segment 0 bases; nucleotides outside the gene matches: 5. Germline assignment: CDR1 MNHNS and CDR2 SASEGT. The CDR3 region is CASSEQSGDSTDTQYF. CDR3 sequence (DNA): TGTGCCAGCAGTGAACAGAGCGGGGATAGCACAGATACGCAGTATTTT.

The chain uses TRBV28 and TRBJ2-1; TRBD2 matches at 14 bases. The germline V gene encodes CDR1 MDHEN and CDR2 SYDVKM. The CDR3 spans 17 residues. The ends lost 4 bases at V and 3 bases at J; junction bases unmatched: 5. CDR3 bases: TGTGCCAGCAGTTCCCCCGGGACTAGCGGGGGCTACAATGAGCAGTTCTTC. Its translation is CASSSPGTSGGYNEQFF.

The chain joins TRBV28 to TRBJ2-5, with 11 bases identical to TRBD1. With V trimmed by 0 bases and J by 2 bases, 8 bases remained unmatched. The CDR3 spans 18 residues. Germline CDR1 and CDR2: MDHEN and SYDVKM. This chain's CDR3 is CASSLWVDRGLGQETQYF. As DNA, the CDR3 is TGTGCCAGCAGTTTATGGGTGGACAGGGGGCTAGGTCAAGAGACCCAGTACTTC.

The chain recombines TRBV28 with TRBJ2-1, with D hard to call. Germline loops: CDR1 MDHEN, CDR2 SYDVKM. This CDR3 has 11 residues. With 5 bases removed from V and 6 bases from J, the gap between germline ends came to 5 bases. CDR3 residues: CASSPGNEQFF. CDR3 nucleotide sequence: TGTGCCAGCAGTCCGGGCAATGAGCAGTTCTTC.

This clone came up once. The chain is built from TRBV6-2 or TRBV6-3 and TRBJ2-6; no clear D gene. Germline-derived CDR1 and CDR2 are MNHEY and SVGEGT. Trimming stripped 4 bases from V and 0 bases from J, with 4 bases between. This CDR3 has 14 residues. CDR3 DNA sequence: TGTGCCAGCAGTTCCCTCTCTGGGGCCAACGTCCTGACTTTC. This gives the protein CASSSLSGANVLTF.

This sequence joins TRBV4-1 and TRBJ2-6; possible D gene TRBD2, 6 bases. This CDR3 has 21 residues. Trimming removed 1 base from V and 0 bases from J, with 22 bases in between. Germline V gene sequence: CDR1 MGHRA, CDR2 YSYEKL. The CDR3 DNA reads TGCGCCAGCAGCCAAGGGAGCCCCGGGACTTCTTATTCCTCTGGGGCCAACGTCCTGACTTTC. Its protein product is CASSQGSPGTSYSSGANVLTF.

The V gene is TRBV11-2, the J gene TRBJ2-2, with 11 bases aligning to TRBD2. Germline V lookup: CDR1 SGHAT, CDR2 FQNNGV. The V segment lost 6 bases and the J segment 5 bases; nucleotides outside the gene matches: 11. This CDR3 is built from 17 residues. The CDR3 here is CASSPKSGTSGTGELFF. The DNA for the CDR3 is TGTGCCAGCAGTCCGAAGTCCGGGACTAGCGGTACCGGGGAGCTGTTTTTT.

J is TRBJ2-7 and V is TRBV4-2; D is undetermined. V was trimmed by 2 bases and J by 6 bases, leaving 11 bases between them. This CDR3 is 13 amino acids long. Germline V gene sequence: CDR1 LGHNA, CDR2 YNFKEQ. This chain's CDR3 is CASSQWALGEQYF. The CDR3 bases are TGTGCCAGCAGCCAATGGGCTTTAGGCGAGCAGTACTTC.